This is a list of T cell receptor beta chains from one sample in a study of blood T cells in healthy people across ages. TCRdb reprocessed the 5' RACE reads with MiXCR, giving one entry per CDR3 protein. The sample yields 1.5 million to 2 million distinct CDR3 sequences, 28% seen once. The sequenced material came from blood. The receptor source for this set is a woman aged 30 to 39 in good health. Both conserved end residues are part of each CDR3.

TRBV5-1,CASSLHKETQYF
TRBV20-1,CRGSGTAGDEQFF
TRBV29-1,CSVVDSGNTIYF
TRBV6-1,CASSAQGTTYEQYF
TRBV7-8,CASSLVEARVQYF
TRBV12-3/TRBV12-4,CASSDKGSVADTQYF
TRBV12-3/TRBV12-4,CASTLGGRETQYF
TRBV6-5,CASRGSGQGWSPLHF
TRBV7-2,CASSPRGPTSYEQYF
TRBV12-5,CASGLVTGRDSKVVNTEAFF
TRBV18,CASSPSTGSDYGYTF
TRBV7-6,CASSLGLATYNEQFF
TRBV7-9,CASSLVVAGTYNEQFF
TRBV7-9,CSSSKGLAASTDTQYF
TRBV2,CASREGSPSSYEQYF
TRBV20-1,CSANRQGRTSYEQYF
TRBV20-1,CSARESGGPTDTQYF
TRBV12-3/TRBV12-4,CASSLRPDSYEQYF
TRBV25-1,CASSGLEGAAFF
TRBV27,CASRPSGSYEQDF